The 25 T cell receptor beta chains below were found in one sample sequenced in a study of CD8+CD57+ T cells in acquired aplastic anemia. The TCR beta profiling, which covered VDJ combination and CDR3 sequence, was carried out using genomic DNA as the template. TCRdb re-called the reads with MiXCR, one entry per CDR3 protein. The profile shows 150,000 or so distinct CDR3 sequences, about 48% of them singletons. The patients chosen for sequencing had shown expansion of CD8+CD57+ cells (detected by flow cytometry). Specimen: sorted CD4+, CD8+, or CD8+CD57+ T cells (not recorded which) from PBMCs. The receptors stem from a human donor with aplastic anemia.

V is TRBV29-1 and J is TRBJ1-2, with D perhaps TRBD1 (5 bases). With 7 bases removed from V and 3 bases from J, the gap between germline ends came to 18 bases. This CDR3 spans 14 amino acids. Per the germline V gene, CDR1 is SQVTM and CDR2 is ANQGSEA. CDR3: CSAIRGGEYYGYTF. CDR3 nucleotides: TGCAGCGCCATCCGGGGGGGGGAGTACTATGGCTACACCTTC.

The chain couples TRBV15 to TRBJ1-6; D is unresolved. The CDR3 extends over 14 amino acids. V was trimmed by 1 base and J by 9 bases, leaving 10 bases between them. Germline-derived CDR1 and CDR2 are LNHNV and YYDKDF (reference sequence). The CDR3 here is CATSRARSSSPLHF. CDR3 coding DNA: TGTGCCACCAGCAGAGCCAGGTCGAGTTCACCCCTCCACTTT.

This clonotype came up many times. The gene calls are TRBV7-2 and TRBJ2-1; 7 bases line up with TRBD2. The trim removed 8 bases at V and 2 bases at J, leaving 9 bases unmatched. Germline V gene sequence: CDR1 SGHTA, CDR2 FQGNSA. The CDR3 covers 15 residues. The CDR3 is CASHLGGRAYNEQFF. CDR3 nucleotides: TGTGCCAGCCACTTGGGGGGGAGGGCCTACAATGAGCAGTTCTTC.

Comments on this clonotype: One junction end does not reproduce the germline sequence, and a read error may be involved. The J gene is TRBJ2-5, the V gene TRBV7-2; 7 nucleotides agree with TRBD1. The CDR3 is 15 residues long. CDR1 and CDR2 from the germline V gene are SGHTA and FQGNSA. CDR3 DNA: TGCGCCAGCAGCGTCACAGGGGTCGGACAAAAGACCCAGTACTTC. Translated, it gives CASSVTGVGQKTQYF.

The CDR3 sequence is CSARATHRPADGYTF. The CDR3 coding sequence is TGCAGTGCTAGAGCTACGCACCGTCCGGCGGATGGCTACACCTTC. This sequence joins TRBV20-1 and TRBJ1-2; no clear D gene. The CDR3 runs to 15 residues. V lost 1 base to trimming and J lost 6 bases, with 18 bases between them. The germline V gene encodes CDR1 DFQATT and CDR2 SNEGSKA (reference sequence).

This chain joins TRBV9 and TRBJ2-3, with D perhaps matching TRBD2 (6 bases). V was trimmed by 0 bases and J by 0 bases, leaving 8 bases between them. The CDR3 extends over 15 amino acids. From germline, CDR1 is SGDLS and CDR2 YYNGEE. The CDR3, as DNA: TGTGCCAGCAGCGTAGGACTAGTCAGCACAGATACGCAGTATTTT. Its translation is CASSVGLVSTDTQYF.

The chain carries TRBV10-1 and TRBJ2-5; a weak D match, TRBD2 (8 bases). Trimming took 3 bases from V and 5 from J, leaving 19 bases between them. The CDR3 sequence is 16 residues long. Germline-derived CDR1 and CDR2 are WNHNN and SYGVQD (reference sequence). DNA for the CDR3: TGCGCCAGCAGTGAAGTAGCGGGGACAGAAGGGGAGACCCAGTACTTC. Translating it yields CASSEVAGTEGETQYF.

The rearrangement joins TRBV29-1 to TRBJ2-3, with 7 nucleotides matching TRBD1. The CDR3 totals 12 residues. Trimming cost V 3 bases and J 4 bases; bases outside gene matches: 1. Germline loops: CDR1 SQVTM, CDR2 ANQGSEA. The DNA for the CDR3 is TGCAGCGTTGAGAGGGGGCCAGATACGCAGTATTTT. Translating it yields CSVERGPDTQYF.

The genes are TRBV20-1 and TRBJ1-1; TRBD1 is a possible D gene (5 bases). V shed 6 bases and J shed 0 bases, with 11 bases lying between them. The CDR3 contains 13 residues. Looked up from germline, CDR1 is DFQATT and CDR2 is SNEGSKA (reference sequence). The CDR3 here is CSARDSLNTEAFF. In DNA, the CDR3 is TGCAGTGCCCGAGACAGTTTGAACACTGAAGCTTTCTTT.

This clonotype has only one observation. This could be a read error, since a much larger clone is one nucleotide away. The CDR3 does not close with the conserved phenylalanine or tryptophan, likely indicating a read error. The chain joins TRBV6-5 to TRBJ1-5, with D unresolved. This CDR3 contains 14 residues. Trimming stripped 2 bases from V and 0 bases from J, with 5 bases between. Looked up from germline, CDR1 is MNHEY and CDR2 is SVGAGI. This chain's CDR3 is CASSYRASNQPQHL. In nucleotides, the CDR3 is TGTGCCAGCAGTTACCGGGCTAGCAATCAGCCCCAGCATCTT.

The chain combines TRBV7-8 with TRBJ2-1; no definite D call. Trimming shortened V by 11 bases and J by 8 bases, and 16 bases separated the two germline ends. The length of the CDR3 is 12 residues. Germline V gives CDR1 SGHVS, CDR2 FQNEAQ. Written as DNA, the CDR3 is TGTGCCTCCCGCGGCCGGTTCGATGAGCAGTTCTTC. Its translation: CASRGRFDEQFF.

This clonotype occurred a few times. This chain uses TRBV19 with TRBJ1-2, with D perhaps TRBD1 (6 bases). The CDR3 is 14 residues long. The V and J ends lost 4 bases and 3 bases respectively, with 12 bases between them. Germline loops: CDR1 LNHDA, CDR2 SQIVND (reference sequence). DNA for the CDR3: TGTGCCAGTAGTAACTCCGACAGGTACTATGGCTACACCTTC. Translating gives CASSNSDRYYGYTF.

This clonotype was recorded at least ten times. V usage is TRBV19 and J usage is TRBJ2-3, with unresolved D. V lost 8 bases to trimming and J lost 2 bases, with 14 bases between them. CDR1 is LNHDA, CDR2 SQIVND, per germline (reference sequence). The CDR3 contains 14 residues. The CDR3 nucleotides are TGTGCCAGTCGTGGACGGAATACCACAGATACGCAGTATTTT. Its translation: CASRGRNTTDTQYF.

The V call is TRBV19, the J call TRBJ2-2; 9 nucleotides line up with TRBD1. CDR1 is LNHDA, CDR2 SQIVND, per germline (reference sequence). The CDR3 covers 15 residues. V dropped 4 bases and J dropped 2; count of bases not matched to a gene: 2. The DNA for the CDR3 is TGTGCCAGTAGTAGGGACAGGGAAAACACCGGGGAGCTGTTTTTT. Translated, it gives CASSRDRENTGELFF.

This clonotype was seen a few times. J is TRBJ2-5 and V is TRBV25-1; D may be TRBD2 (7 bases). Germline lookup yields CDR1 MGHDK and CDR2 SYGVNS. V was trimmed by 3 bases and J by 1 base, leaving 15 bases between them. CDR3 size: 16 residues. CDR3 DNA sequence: TGTGCCAGCAGTGAGGCGGGGGCCTTAGCCCAAGAGACCCAGTACTTC. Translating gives CASSEAGALAQETQYF.

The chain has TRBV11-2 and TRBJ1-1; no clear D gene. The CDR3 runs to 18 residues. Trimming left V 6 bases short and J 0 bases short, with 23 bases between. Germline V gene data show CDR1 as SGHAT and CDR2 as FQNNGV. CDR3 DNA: TGTGCCAGCAGTTTACCTGACACGGATCGAGGCATGAACACTGAAGCTTTCTTT. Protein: CASSLPDTDRGMNTEAFF.

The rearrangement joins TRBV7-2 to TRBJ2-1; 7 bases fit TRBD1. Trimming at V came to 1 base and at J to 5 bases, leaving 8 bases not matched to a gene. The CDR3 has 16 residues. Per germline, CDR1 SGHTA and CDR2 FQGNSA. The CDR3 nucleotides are TGTGCCAGCAGCTTAGGGCCCCGGGACAGTAACAATGAGCAGTTCTTC. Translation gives CASSLGPRDSNNEQFF.

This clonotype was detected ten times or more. The CDR3 is CATSVLGGQLNPSEQFF. The CDR3 DNA is TGTGCCACCAGTGTCCTTGGTGGGCAGCTTAATCCGAGTGAGCAGTTCTTC. The chain uses TRBV24-1 and TRBJ2-1; no clear D gene. The CDR3 consists of 17 residues. The germline CDR1 and CDR2 sequences are KGHDR and SFDVKD. The V end was cut by 5 bases, the J end by 9 bases, with 25 bases between.

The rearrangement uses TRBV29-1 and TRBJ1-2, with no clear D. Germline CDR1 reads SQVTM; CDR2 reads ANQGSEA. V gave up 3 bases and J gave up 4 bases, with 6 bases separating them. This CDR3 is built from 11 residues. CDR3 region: CSVDSRYGYTF. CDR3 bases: TGCAGCGTTGATTCGCGCTATGGCTACACCTTC.

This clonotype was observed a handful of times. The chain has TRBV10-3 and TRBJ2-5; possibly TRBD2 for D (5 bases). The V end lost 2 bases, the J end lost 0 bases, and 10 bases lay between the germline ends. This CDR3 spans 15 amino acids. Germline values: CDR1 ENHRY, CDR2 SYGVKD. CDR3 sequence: CAISEGLAHQETQYF. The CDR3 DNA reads TGTGCCATCAGTGAGGGGCTAGCCCACCAAGAGACCCAGTACTTC.

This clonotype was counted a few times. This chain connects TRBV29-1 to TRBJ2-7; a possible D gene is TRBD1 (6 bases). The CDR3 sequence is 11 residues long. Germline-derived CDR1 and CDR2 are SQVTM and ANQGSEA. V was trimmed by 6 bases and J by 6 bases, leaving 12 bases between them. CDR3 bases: TGCAGCGTAGGGGGAGCCGGCGAGCAGTACTTC. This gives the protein CSVGGAGEQYF.

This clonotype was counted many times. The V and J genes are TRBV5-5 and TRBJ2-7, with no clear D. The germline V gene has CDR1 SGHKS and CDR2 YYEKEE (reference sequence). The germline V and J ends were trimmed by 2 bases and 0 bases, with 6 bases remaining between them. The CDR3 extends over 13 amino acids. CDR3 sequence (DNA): TGTGCCAGCAGCTTTGGCCGCTCCTACGAGCAGTACTTC. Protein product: CASSFGRSYEQYF.

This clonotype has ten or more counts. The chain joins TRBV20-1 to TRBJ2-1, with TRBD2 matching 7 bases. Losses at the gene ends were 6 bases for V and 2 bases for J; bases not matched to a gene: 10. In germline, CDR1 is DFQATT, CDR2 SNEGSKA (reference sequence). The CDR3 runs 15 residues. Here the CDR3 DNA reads TGCAGTGCCCCTCCATTGCTAGCGGCCTACAATGAGCAGTTCTTC. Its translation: CSAPPLLAAYNEQFF.

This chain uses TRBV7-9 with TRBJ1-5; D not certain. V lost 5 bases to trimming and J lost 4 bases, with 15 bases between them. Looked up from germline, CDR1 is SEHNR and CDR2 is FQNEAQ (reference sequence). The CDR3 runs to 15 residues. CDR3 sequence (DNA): TGTGCCAGCAGCCCGGCCCCGACGACGAATCAGCCCCAGCATTTT. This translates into CASSPAPTTNQPQHF.

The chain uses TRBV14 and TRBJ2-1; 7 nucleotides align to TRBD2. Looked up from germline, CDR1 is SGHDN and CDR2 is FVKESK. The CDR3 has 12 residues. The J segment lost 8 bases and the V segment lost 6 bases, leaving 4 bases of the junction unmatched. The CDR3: CASRQRGDEQFF. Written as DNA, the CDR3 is TGTGCCAGCAGGCAACGGGGGGATGAGCAGTTCTTC.